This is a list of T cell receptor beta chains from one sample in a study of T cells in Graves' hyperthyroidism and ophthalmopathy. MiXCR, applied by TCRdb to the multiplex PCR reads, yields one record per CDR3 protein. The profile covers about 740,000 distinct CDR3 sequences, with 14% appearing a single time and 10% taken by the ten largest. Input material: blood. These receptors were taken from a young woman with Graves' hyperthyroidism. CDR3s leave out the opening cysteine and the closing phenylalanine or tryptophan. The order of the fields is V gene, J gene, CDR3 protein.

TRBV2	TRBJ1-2	ASSVVTGGFYGYT
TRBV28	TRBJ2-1	ASRTDRAGNEQF
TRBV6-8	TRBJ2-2	ASSYCKQSQNVNTGELF
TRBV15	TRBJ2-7	ATSRDPAGGLPGYEQY
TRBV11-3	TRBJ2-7	ASGWIGSYEQY
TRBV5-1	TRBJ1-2	ASSETGGVIGYT
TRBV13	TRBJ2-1	ASPLGDEQF
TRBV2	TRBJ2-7	ASRVGTSGRTYEQY
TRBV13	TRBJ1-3	ASSYRGGSSGNTIY
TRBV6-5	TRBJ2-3	ASSYSGLAVSSTDTQY
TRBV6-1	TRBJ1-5	ASRPGQGIGNQPQH
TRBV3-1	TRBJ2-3	ASSQGGDKGTDTQY
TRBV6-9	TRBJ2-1	ASSLDPGRETFEQF
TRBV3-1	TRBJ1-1	ASSPGPGIDTEAF
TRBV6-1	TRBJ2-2	ASSPRDYNTGELF
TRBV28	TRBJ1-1	ASSPYLESTEAF
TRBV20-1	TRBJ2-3	SATGERSRFTDTQY
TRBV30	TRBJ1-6	AFRRGDSPLH
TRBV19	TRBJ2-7	ASASGTEPYEQY
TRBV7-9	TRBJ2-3	ASSGQGVVTDTQY
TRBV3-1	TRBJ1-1	ASSRSPQFWAEAF
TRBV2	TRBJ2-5	ASSGRGRYETQY
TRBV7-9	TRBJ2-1	ASSPELLEQF
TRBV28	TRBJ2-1	ASRTSFNEQF
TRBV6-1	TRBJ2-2	ASSLTSGNTGELF
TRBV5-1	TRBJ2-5	ASSLITQGTETQY
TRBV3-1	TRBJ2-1	ASSQELAGDGEQF
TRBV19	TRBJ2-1	ASSPILAGEVGEQF
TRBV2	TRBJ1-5	ASSEWPSRANQPQH
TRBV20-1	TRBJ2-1	SAIGTTGGDEQF
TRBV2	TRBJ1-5	ASSSERTGRGAYGNQPQH
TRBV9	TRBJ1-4	ASSPLGEGPTNEKLF
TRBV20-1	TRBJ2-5	SARLAEETQY
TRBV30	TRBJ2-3	AWSVGSGSTDTQY
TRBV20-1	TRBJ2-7	SAREVNEQY
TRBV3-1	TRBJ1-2	ASSQPKTGMYGYT
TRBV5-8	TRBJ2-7	ASSLEGERDSYEQY
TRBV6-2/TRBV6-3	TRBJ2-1	ASLASWGNEQF
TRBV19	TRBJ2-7	ASSTRGTGAYEQY
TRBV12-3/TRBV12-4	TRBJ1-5	ASRPDRCNQPQH
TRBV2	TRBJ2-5	ASSEAATRRTQETQY
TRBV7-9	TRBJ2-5	ASSPMLGGYQETQY
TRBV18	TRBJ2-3	ASSPNGQLLTDTQY
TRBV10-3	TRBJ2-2	AISDRDRASWAGELF